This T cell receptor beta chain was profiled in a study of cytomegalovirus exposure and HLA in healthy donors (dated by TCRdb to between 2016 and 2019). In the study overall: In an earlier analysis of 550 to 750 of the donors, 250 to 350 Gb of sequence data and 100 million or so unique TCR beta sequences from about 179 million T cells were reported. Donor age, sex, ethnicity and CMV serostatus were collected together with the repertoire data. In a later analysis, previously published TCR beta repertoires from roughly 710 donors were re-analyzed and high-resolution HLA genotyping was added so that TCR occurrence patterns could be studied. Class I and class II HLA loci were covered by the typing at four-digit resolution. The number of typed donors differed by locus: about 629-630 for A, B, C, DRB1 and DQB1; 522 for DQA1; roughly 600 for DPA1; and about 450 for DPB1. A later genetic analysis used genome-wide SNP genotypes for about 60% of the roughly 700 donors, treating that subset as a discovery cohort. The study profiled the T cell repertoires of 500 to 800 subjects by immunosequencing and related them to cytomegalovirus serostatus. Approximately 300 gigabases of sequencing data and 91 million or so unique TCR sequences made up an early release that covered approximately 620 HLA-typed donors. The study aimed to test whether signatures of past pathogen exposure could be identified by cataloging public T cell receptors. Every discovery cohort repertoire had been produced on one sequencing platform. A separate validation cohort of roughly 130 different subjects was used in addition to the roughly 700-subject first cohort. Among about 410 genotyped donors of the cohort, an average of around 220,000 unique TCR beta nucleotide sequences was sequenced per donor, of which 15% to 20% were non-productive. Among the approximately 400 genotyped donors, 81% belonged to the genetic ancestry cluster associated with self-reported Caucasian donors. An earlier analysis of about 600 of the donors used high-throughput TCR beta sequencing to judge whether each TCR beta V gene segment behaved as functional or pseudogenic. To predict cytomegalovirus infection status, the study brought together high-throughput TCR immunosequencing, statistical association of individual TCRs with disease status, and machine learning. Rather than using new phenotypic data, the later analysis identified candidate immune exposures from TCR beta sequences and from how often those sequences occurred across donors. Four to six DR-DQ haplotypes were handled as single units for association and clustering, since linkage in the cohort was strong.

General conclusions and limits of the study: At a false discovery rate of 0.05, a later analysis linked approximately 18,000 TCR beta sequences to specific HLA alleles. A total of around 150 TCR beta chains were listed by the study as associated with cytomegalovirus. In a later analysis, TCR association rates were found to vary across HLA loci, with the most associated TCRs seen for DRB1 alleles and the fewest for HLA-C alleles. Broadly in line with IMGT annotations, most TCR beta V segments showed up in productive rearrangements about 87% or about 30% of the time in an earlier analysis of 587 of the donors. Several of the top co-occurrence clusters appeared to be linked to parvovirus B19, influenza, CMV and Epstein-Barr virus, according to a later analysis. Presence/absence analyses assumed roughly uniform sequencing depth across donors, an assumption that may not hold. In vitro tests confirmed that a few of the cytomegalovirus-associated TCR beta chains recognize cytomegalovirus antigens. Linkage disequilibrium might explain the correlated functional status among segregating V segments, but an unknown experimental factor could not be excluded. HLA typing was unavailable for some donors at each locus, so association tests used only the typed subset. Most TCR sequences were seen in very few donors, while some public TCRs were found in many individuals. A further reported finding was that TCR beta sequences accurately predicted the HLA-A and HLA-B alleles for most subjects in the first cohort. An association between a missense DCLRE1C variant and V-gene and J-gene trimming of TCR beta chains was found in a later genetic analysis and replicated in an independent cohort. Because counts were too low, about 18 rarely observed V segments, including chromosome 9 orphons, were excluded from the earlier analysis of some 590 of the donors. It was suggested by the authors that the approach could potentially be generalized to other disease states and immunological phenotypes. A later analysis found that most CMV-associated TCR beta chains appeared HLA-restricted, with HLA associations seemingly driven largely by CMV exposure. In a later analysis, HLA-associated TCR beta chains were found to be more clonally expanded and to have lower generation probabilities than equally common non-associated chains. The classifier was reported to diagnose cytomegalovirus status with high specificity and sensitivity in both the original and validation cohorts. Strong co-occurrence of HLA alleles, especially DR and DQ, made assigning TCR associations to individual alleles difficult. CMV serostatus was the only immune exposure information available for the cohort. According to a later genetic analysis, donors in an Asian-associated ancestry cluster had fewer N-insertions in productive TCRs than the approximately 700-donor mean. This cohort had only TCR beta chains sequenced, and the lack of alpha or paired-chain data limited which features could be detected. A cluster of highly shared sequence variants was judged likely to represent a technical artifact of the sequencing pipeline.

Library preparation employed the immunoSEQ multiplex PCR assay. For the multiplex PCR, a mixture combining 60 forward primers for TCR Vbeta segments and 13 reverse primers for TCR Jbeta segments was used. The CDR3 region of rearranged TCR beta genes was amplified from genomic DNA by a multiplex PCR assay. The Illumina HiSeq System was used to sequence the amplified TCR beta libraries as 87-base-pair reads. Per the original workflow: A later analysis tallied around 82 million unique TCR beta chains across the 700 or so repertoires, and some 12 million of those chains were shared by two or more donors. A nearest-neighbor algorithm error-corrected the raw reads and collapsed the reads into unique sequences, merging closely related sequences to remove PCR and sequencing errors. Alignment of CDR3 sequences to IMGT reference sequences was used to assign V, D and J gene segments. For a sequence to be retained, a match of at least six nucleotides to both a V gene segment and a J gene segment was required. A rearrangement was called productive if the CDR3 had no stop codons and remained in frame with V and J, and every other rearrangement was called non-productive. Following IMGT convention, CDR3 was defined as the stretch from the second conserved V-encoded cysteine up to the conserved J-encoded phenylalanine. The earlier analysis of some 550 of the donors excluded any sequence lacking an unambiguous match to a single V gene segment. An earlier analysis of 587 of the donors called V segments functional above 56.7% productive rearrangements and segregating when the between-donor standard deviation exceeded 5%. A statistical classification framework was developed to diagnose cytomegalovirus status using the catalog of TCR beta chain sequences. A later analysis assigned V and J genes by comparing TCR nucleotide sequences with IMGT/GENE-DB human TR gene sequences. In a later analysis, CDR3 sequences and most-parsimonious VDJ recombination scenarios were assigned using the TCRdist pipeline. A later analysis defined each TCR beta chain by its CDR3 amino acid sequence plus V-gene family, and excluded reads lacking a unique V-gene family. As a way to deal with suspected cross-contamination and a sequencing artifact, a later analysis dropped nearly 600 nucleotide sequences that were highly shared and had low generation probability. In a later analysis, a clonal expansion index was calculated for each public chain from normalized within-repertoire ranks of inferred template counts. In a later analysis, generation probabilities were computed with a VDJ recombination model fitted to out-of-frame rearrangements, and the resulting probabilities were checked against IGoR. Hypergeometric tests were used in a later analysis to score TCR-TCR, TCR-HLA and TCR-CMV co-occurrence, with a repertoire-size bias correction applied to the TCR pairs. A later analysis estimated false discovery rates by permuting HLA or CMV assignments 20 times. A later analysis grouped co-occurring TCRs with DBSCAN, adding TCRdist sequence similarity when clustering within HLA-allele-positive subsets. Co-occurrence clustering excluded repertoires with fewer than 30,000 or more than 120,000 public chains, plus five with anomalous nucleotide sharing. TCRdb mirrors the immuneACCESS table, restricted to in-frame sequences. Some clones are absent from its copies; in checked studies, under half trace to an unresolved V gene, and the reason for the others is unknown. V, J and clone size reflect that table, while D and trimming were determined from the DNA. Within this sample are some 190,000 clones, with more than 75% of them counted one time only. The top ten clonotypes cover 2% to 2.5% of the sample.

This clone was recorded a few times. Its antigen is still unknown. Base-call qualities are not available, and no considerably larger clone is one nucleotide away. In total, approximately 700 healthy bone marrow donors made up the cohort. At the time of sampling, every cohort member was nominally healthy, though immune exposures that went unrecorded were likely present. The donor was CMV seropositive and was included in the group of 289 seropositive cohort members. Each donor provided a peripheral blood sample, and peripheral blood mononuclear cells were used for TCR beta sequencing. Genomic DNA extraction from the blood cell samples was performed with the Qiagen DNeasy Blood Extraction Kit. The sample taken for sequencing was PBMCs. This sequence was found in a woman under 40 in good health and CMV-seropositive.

The CDR3 region reads CASSHGANYGYTF. The nucleotide sequence reads TGTGCCAGCAGCCACGGGGCTAACTATGGCTACACCTTC. The chain couples TRBV14 to TRBJ1-2; there is no confident call for the D gene. The trim is 3 bases for V and 0 bases for J, with a gap of 5 bases between the germline ends. The germline V gene encodes CDR1 SGHDN and CDR2 FVKESK. There are 13 amino acids in the CDR3, from cysteine to phenylalanine inclusive. The kept DNA is CDR3 alone, 39 bases in frame from the first base.